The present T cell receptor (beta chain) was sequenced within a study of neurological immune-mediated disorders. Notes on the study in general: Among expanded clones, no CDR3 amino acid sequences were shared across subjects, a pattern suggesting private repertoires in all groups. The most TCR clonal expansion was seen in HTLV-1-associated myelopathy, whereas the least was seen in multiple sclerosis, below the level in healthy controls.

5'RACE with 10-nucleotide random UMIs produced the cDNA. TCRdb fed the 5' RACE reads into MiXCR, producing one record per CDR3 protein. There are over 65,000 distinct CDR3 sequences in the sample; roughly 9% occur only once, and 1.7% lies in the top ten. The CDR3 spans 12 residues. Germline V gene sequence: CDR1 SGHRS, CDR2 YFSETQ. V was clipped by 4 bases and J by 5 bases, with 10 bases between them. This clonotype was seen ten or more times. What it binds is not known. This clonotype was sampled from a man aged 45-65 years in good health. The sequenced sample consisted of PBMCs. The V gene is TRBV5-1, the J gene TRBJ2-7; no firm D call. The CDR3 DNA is TGCGCCAGCAGCCCCACTGGGGACGAGCAGTACTTC. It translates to CASSPTGDEQYF.